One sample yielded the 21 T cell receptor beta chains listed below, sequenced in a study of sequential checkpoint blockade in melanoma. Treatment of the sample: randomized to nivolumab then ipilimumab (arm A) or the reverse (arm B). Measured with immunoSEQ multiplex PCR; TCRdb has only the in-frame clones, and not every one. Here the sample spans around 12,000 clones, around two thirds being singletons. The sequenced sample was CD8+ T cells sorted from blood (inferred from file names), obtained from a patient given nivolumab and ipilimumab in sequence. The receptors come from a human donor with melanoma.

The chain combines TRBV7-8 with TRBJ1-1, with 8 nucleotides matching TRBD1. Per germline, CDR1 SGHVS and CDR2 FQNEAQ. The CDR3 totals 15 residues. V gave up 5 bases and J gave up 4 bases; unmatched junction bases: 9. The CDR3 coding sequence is TGTGCCAGCAGCGGGACGACAGGGGTGGGCACTGAAGCTTTCTTT. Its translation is CASSGTTGVGTEAFF.

CDR3 protein: CASSLYSGGNGNQPQHF. DNA for the CDR3: TGTGCCAGCAGTTTATACTCAGGGGGCAATGGCAATCAGCCCCAGCATTTT. The gene calls are TRBV27 and TRBJ1-5, with 8 bases that match TRBD1. CDR3 length: 17 amino acids. J lost 2 bases, V lost 1 base, and 7 bases had no gene match. The V gene's germline CDR1 is MNHEY and CDR2 SMNVEV (reference sequence).

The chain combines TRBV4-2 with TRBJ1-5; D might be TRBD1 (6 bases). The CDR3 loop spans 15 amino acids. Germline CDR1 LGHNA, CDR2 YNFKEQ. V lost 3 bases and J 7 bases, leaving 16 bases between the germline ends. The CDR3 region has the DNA TGTGCCAGCAGCCAGACTACAGGGCCCACCCAGCCCCAGCATTTT. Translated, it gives CASSQTTGPTQPQHF.

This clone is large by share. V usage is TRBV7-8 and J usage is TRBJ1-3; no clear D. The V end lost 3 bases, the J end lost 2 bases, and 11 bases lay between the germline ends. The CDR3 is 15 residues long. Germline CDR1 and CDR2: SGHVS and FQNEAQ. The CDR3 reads CASSFLERPGNTIYF. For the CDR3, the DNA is TGTGCCAGCAGCTTCCTGGAGCGTCCTGGAAACACCATATATTTT.

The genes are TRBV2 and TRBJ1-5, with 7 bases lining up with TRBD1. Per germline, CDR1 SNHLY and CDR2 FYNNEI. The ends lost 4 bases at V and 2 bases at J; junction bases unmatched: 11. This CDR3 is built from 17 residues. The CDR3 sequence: CASSAKNRGFGNQPQHF. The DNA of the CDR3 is TGTGCCAGCAGTGCGAAAAACAGGGGATTTGGCAATCAGCCCCAGCATTTT.

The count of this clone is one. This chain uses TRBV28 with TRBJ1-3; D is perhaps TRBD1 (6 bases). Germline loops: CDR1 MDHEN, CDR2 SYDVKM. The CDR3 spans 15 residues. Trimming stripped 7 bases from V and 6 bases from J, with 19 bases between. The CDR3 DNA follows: TGTGCCAGCACCCCGACAGGAGCCCTTGTAAACACCATATATTTT. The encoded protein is CASTPTGALVNTIYF.

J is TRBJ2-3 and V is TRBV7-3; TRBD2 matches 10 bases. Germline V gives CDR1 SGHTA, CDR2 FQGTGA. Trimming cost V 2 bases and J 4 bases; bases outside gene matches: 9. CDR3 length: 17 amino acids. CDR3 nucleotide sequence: TGTGCCAGCAGCTTAGGGGGGGCTAGCGGGAGTGCAGATACGCAGTATTTT. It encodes CASSLGGASGSADTQYF.

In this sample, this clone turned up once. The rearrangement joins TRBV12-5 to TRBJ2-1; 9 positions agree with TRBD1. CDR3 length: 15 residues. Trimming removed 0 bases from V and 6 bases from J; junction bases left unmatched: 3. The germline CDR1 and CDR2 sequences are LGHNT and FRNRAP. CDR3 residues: CASGLVQGAGNEQFF. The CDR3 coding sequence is TGTGCTAGTGGTTTGGTACAGGGGGCTGGCAATGAGCAGTTCTTC. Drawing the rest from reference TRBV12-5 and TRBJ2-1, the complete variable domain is DARVTQTPRHKVTEMGQEVTMRCQPILGHNTVFWYRQTMMQGLELLAYFRNRAPLDDSGMPKDRFSAEMPDATLATLKIQPSEPRDSAVYFCASGLVQGAGNEQFFGPGTRLTVL.

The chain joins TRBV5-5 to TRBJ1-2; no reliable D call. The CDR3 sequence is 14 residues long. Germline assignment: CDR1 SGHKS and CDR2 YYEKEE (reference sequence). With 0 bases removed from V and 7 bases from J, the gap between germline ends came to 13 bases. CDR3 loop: CASSLGHGYTGYTF. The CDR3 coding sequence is TGTGCCAGCAGCTTGGGGCACGGGTATACTGGCTACACCTTC.

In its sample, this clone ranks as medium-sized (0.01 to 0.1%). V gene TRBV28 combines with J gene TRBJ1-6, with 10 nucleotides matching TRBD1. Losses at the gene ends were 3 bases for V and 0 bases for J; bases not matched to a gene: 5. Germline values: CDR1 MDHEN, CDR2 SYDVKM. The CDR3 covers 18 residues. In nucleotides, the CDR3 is TGTGCCAGCAGTTTTTCGGGACAGGGGAGCTCCTATAATTCACCCCTCCACTTT. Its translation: CASSFSGQGSSYNSPLHF. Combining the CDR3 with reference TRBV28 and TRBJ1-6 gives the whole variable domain DVKVTQSSRYLVKRTGEKVFLECVQDMDHENMFWYRQDPGLGLRLIYFSYDVKMKEKGDIPEGYSVSREKKERFSLILESASTNQTSMYLCASSFSGQGSSYNSPLHFGNGTRLTVT.

Written as DNA, the CDR3 is TGTGCCAGCAGCTTTAACGGGGGGTACGAGCAGTACTTC. It translates to CASSFNGGYEQYF. The chain uses TRBV7-9 and TRBJ2-7, with TRBD2 matching over 7 bases. This CDR3 has 13 residues. J lost 4 bases, V lost 3 bases, and 3 bases had no gene match. Germline loops: CDR1 SEHNR, CDR2 FQNEAQ (reference sequence).

The CDR3 sequence: CASSRVTDLNTEAFF. In DNA form, the CDR3 reads TGTGCCAGTAGTAGGGTCACAGACCTGAACACTGAAGCTTTCTTT. The chain uses TRBV19 and TRBJ1-1, with D unresolved. The V gene lost 4 bases and the J gene lost 0 bases, with 12 bases spanning the gap. CDR3 length: 15 amino acids. Germline CDR1 is LNHDA and CDR2 is SQIVND (reference sequence).

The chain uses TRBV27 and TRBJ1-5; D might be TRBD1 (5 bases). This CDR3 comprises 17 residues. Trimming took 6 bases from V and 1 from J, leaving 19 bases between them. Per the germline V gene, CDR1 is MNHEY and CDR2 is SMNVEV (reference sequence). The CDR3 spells CASRIGAGFRSNQPQHF. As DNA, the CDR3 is TGTGCCAGCAGGATAGGGGCAGGGTTTCGGAGCAATCAGCCCCAGCATTTT.

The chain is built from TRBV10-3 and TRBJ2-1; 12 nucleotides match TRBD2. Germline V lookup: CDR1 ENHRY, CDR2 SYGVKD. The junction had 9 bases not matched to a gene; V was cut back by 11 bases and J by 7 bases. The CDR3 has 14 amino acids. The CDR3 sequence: CAVSTSGRRNEQFF. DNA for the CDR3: TGTGCCGTTTCGACTAGCGGGAGAAGGAATGAGCAGTTCTTC.

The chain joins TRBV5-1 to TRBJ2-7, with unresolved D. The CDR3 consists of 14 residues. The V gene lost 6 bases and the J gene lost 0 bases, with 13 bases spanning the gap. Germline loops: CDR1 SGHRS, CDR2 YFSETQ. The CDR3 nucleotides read TGCGCCAGCACCCCGGTCATCTCCTCCTACGAGCAGTACTTC. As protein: CASTPVISSYEQYF.

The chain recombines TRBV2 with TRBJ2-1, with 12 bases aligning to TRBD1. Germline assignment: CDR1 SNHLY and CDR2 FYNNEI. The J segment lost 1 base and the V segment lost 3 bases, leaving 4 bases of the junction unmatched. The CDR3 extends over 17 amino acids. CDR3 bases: TGTGCCAGCAGTGAGAGGGACAGGGGGCCATCCTACAATGAGCAGTTCTTC. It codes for CASSERDRGPSYNEQFF. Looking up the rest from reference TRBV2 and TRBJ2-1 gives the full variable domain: EPEVTQTPSHQVTQMGQEVILRCVPISNHLYFYWYRQILGQKVEFLVSFYNNEISEKSEIFDDQFSVERPDGSNFTLKIRSTKLEDSAMYFCASSERDRGPSYNEQFFGPGTRLTVL.

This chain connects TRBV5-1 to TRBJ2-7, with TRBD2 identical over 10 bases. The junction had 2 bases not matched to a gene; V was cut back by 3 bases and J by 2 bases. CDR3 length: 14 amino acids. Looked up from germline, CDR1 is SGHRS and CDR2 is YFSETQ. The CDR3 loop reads CASSSGLAAYEQYF. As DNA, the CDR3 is TGCGCCAGCAGCTCCGGACTAGCGGCCTACGAGCAGTACTTC.

As DNA, the CDR3 is TGTGCCAGCATTATCGGGACCGCACATAGCGGGAGTTACGAGCAGTACTTC. This translates into CASIIGTAHSGSYEQYF. V gene TRBV7-8 combines with J gene TRBJ2-7, with 9 bases identical to TRBD2. This CDR3 region has 17 residues. V gave up 7 bases and J gave up 4 bases; unmatched junction bases: 17. CDR1 is SGHVS, CDR2 FQNEAQ, per germline. Looking up the rest from reference TRBV7-8 and TRBJ2-7 gives the full variable domain: GAGVSQSPRYKVAKRGQDVALRCDPISGHVSLFWYQQALGQGPEFLTYFQNEAQLDKSGLPSDRFFAERPEGSVSTLKIQRTQQEDSAVYLCASIIGTAHSGSYEQYFGPGTRLTVT.

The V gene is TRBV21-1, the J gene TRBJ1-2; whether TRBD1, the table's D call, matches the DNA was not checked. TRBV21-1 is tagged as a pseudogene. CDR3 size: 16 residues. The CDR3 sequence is CASSTNLQGVKYGYTF. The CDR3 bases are TGTGCCAGCAGCACAAACCTACAGGGCGTGAAGTATGGCTACACCTTC.

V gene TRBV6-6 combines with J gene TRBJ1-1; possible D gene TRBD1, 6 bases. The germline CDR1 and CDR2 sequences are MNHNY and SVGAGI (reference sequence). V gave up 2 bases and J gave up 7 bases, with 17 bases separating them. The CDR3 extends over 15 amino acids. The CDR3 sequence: CASSYGTGQMREAFF. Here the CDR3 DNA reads TGTGCCAGCAGTTACGGCACCGGACAGATGCGTGAAGCTTTCTTT.

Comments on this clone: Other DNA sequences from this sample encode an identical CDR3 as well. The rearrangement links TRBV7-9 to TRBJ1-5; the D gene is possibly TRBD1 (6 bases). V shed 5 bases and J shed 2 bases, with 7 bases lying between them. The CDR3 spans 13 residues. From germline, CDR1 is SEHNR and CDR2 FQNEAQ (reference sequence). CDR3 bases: TGTGCCAGCAGCCCAGGGGGCAATCAGCCCCAGCATTTT. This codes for CASSPGGNQPQHF.